This T cell receptor (beta chain) was found in a study of blood T cell repertoires in COVID-19. Background on the study: The United States, Italy and Spain supplied acute and convalescent COVID-19 samples.

Original handling: It was from reference gene primer amplification that nucleated cell counts were estimated. Sequenced by immunoSEQ multiplex PCR; TCRdb stores in-frame clones only, minus some. The V and J calls and clone size come from that table; D and trimming were worked out from the DNA. The table has 100,000 to 150,000 clones, about 80% seen once; the top ten hold 3.8%. This CDR3 comprises 15 residues. J gave up 3 bases and V 2 bases, and 6 bases lay outside the gene matches. The germline gives CDR1 SGDLS, CDR2 YYNGEE. This clonotype originated in a woman between 50 and 59 years old with acute or convalescent COVID-19. V gene TRBV9 combines with J gene TRBJ2-3, with TRBD2 identical over 7 bases. The sample comprised peripheral blood. CDR3 residues: CASSVAAGVTDTQYF. In DNA, the CDR3 is TGTGCCAGCAGCGTTGCCGCGGGGGTGACAGATACGCAGTATTTT.